This TCR beta chain derives from a study of shared clonotypes between healthy human individuals. Profiled with immunoSEQ multiplex PCR; TCRdb holds only in-frame clones, not every one. This table holds some 2,000,000 clones, just under 95% found once. The V gene lost 1 base and the J gene lost 7 bases, with 14 bases spanning the gap. Germline CDR1 reads SGHVS; CDR2 reads FQNEAQ. The length of the CDR3 is 15 residues. CD8 cells regarded as naive lacked CD45RO, were positively chosen for CCR7, and omitted terminally differentiated effector memory CD45RA+ cells. Sequenced material: naive CD8+ T cells sorted from blood. This chain links TRBV7-8 with TRBJ2-1; D possibly uses TRBD1 or TRBD2 (5 bases each). This clonotype was obtained from a man between 18 and 29 years old in good health. The CDR3 nucleotides read TGTGCCAGCAGCTTAGGCGAGGGGATAGGGAATGAGCAGTTCTTC. It codes for CASSLGEGIGNEQFF. Combining the CDR3 with reference TRBV7-8 and TRBJ2-1 gives the whole variable domain GAGVSQSPRYKVAKRGQDVALRCDPISGHVSLFWYQQALGQGPEFLTYFQNEAQLDKSGLPSDRFFAERPEGSVSTLKIQRTQQEDSAVYLCASSLGEGIGNEQFFGPGTRLTVL.